This T cell receptor beta chain comes out of a study of CD4 T cells in relation to SARS-CoV-2 and coronaviruses. Study context: ViraFEST: approximately 10-day antigen culture of PBMCs, then TCR beta CDR3 sequencing. Points from the study as a whole: About 65% of donors had memory CD4+ clonotypes crossrecognizing SARS-CoV-2 and common cold coronavirus spike.

Produced via immunoSEQ multiplex PCR; TCRdb's table is partial and in-frame only. The sample has around 30,000 clones, more than 75% seen once; the top ten hold around 3.7%. With regard to this clone: As yet, its antigen is unknown.

From germline, CDR1 is MNHEY and CDR2 SVGEGT. V lost 6 bases, J lost 6 bases, and 15 bases lay in between. The CDR3 sequence is 14 residues long. More than 8.5 x 10^4 naive or memory CD4+ cells were cultured with CEF peptides for roughly eleven days. The chain carries TRBV6-2 or TRBV6-3 and TRBJ1-5, with no clear D. This clonotype was obtained from an adult with COVID-19. The sequenced sample consisted of memory CD4+ T cells from PBMCs, cultured in vitro. CDR3 DNA: TGTGCCAGCAGCCCCACGCGGGCGGTTCAGCCCCAGCATTTT. It specifies CASSPTRAVQPQHF.